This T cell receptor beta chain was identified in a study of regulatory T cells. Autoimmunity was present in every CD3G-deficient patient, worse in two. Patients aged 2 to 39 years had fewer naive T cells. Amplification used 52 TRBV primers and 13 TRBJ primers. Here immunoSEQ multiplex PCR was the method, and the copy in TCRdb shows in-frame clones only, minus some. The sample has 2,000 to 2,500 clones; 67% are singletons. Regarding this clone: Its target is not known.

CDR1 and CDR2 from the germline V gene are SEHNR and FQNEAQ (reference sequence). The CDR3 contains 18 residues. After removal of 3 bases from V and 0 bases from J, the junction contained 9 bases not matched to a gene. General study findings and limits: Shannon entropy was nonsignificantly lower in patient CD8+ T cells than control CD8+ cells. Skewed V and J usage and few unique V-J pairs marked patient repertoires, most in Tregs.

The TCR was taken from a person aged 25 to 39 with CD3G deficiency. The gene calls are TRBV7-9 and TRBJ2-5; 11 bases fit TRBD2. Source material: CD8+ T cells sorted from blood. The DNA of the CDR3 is TGTGCCAGCAGCTTCCCGCCGGGACTAGCGGAGGACCAAGAGACCCAGTACTTC. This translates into CASSFPPGLAEDQETQYF.